The clone carrying this TCR beta chain has a count of ten or more. This specimen belongs to a study of identical twins. Unique molecular identifiers were in the cDNA, with template-switch universal primer binding. TCRdb re-analysed the 5' RACE reads in MiXCR, keeping a single row per CDR3 protein. The table lists about 520,000 distinct CDR3 sequences, about 20% of them singletons, with about 0.91% in the top ten. In addition, the sample was reused for a study of T cells expressing NK-cell markers. That report adds: Repertoires of TCR beta were obtained from T cells sorted as CD3+CD56+NKG2C+, CD3+CD56+NKG2C- and CD3+CD56-NKG2C+. About six of the donors carried dominant NKG2C+ clonotypes that took up about 1.0-7.0% of their CD8+ T cells. Several donors likewise had their CD3+CD56-NKG2C+ fraction led by these clonotypes.

This TCR was recovered from a young woman in good health. Sequenced: CD4+ T cells sorted from blood.

The CDR3 DNA sequence: TGCAGTGCTAGCCTGAGCACCCGATTAGGAGCTTTCTTT. Protein sequence: CSASLSTRLGAFF. The V gene is TRBV20-1, the J gene TRBJ1-1; D unclear. CDR3 size: 13 residues. V was trimmed by 3 bases and J by 10 bases, leaving 18 bases between them. CDR1 is DFQATT and CDR2 is SNEGSKA in the germline V gene (reference sequence).